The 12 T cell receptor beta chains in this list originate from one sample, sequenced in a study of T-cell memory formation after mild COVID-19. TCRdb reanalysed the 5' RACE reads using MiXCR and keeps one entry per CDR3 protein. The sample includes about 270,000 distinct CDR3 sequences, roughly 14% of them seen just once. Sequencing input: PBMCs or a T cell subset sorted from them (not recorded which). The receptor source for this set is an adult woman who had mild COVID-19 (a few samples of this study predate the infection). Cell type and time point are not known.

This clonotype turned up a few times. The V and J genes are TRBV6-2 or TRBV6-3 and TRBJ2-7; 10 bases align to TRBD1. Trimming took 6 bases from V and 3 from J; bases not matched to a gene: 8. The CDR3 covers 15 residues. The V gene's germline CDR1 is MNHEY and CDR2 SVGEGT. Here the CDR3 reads CASRATGTGDYEQYF. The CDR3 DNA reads TGTGCCAGCAGAGCCACCGGGACAGGGGACTACGAGCAGTACTTC.

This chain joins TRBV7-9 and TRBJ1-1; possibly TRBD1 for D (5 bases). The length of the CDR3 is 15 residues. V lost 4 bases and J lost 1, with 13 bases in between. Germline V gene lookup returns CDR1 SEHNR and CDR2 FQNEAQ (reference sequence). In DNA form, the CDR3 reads TGTGCCAGCAGCTGGAGGCAGGGTTGGAACACTGAAGCTTTCTTT. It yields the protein CASSWRQGWNTEAFF.

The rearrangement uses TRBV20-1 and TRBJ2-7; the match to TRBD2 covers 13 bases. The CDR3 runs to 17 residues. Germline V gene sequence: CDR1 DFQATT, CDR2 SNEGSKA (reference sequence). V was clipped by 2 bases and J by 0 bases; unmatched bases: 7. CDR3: CSARPGGLAGSSYEQYF. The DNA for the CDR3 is TGCAGTGCTAGACCGGGGGGACTAGCGGGGAGCTCCTACGAGCAGTACTTC.

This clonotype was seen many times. This CDR3 reads CASGPSGGPRGQETQYF. For the CDR3, the DNA is TGTGCCAGCGGCCCCTCAGGGGGGCCGAGAGGGCAAGAGACCCAGTACTTC. This chain connects TRBV12-3 or TRBV12-4 to TRBJ2-5; a weak D match, TRBD1 (7 bases). The CDR3 length is 17 residues. The ends were cut back, 8 bases at V and 2 bases at J, with 24 bases in the middle.

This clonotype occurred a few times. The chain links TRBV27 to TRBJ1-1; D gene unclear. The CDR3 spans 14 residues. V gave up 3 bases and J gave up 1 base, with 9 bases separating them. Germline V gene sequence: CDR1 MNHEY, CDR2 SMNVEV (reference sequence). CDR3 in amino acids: CASSFGHPNTEAFF. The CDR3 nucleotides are TGTGCCAGCAGTTTCGGCCACCCGAACACTGAAGCTTTCTTT.

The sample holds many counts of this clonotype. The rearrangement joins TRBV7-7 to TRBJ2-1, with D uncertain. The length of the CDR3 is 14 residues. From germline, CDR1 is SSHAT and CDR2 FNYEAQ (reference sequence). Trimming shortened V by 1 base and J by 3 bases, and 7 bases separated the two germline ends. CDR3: CASSLDPSYNEQFF. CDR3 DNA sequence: TGTGCCAGCAGCTTAGACCCCAGCTACAATGAGCAGTTCTTC.

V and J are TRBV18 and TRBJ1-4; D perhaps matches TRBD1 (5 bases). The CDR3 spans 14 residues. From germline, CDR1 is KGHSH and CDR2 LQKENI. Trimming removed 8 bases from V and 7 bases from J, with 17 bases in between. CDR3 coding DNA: TGTGCCAGCGGTCCACCAGGGTGGAGTGAAAAACTGTTTTTT. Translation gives CASGPPGWSEKLFF. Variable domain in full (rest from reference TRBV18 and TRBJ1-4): NAGVMQNPRHLVRRRGQEARLRCSPMKGHSHVYWYRQLPEEGLKFMVYLQKENIIDESGMPKERFSAEFPKEGPSILRIQQVVRGDSAAYFCASGPPGWSEKLFFGSGTQLSVL.

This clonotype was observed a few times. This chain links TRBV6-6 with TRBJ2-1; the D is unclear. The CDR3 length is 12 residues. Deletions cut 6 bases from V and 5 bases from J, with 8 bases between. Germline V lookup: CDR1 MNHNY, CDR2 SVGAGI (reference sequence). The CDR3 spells CASRPQHNEQFF. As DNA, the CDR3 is TGTGCCAGCAGGCCGCAACACAATGAGCAGTTCTTC.

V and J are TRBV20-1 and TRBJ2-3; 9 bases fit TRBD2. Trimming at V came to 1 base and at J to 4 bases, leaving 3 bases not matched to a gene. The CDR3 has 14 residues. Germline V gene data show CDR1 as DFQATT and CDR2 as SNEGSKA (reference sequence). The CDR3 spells CSARGLAGADTQYF. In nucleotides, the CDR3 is TGCAGTGCTAGAGGGTTAGCGGGGGCAGATACGCAGTATTTT.

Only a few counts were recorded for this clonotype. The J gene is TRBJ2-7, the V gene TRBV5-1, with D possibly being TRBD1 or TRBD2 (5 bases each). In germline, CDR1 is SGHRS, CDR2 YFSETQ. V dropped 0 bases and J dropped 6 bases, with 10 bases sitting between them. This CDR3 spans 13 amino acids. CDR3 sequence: CASSLAGPGEQYF. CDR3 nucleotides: TGCGCCAGCAGCTTGGCGGGACCGGGCGAGCAGTACTTC.

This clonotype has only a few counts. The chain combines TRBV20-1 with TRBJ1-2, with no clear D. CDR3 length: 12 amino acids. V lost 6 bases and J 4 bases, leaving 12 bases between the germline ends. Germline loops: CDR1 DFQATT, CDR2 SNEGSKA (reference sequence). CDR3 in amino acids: CSAKGSLYGYTF. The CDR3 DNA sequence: TGCAGTGCCAAGGGCAGCCTCTATGGCTACACCTTC.

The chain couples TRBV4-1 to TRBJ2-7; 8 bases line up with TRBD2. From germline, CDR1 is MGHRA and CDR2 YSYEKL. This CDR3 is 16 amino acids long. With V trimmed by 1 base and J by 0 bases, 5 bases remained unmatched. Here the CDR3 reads CASSQGMGTSSYEQYF. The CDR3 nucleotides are TGCGCCAGCAGCCAAGGGATGGGGACTAGCTCCTACGAGCAGTACTTC.